This T cell receptor (beta chain) derives from a study of T-cell reconstitution after alpha-beta-depleted transplantation in children. General study points: By about two months after transplant, alpha-beta T cells reportedly arose from several hundred graft clones that had expanded.

V was shortened by 2 bases and J by 6 bases, with 9 bases between the two germline ends. The germline V gene has CDR1 SGHTA and CDR2 FQGNSA. The CDR3 has 13 residues. Molecular barcoding with unique molecular identifiers was used for the TCRbeta library. TCRdb redid the calling of the PCR reads with MiXCR, one entry per CDR3 protein. Of 600,000 or so distinct CDR3 sequences in the sample, more than 20% were seen once. This clonotype was recorded many times. Its antigen is as yet unknown. The sequence was collected from a boy less than two years old who had a stem cell transplant for acute myeloid leukemia, so the T cells may come from the graft donor. The material was PBMCs, mostly from graft donor cells, obtained 360 days after TCRalphabeta/CD19-depleted stem cell transplant. This chain joins TRBV7-2 and TRBJ2-3; perhaps TRBD2 as D (6 bases). CDR3 loop: CASSLKAGDTQYF. The CDR3 nucleotides read TGTGCCAGCAGCTTAAAGGCGGGGGATACGCAGTATTTT.